These T cell receptor beta chains were read from a single sample in a study of shared clonotypes between healthy human individuals. Libraries were prepared by immunoSEQ multiplex PCR; TCRdb keeps only in-frame clonotypes and omits some of them. The sample includes some 530,000 clones, about 72% of them seen just once. Specimen: PBMCs. The source of these receptors is a middle-aged woman in good health. Some clones in this sample may be carry-over from other donors' samples. The CDR3 runs from the conserved cysteine through the conserved F or W. A D gene is named only where the DNA matches it firmly. Clone size appears in some rows only: once, few, many, or a class for an expanded clone.

CASSLASGPNTGELFF	TGTGCCAGCAGCTTAGCTAGCGGGCCGAACACCGGGGAGCTGTTTTTT	TRBV7-6	TRBD2	many	TRBJ2-2
CASSVDALYGYTF	TGTGCCAGCAGCGTGGACGCTCTCTATGGCTACACCTTC	TRBV5-4	NA	few	TRBJ1-2
CASSLSNEQFF	TGTGCCAGCAGCTTATCGAATGAGCAGTTCTTC	TRBV7-9	NA	once	TRBJ2-1
CASIRGGKSPQNYEQYF	TGTGCCAGCATTCGGGGGGGGAAGTCTCCCCAAAACTACGAGCAGTACTTC	TRBV25-1	TRBD2	once	TRBJ2-7
CASSLSGTGGARNRNEQFF	TGCGCCAGCAGCTTGAGTGGGACAGGGGGCGCACGGAATCGAAATGAGCAGTTCTTC	TRBV5-1	TRBD1	NA	TRBJ2-1
CASSLRGFGEEQFF	TGCGCCAGCAGCTTAAGAGGTTTCGGTGAGGAGCAGTTCTTC	TRBV5-1	NA	NA	TRBJ2-1
CASRPTGSNYGYTF	TGTGCCAGCCGACCGACAGGTTCTAACTATGGCTACACCTTC	TRBV18	NA	few	TRBJ1-2
CASSSTGEHTGELFF	TGTGCCAGCAGCTCAACAGGGGAACACACCGGGGAGCTGTTTTTT	TRBV7-3	TRBD1	NA	TRBJ2-2
CASSLRGLSYEQYF	TGTGCCAGCAGTTTGAGGGGGCTCTCCTACGAGCAGTACTTC	TRBV28	TRBD1	NA	TRBJ2-7
CASSFGQGEAFF	TGTGCCAGCAGCTTTGGACAGGGAGAAGCTTTCTTT	TRBV7-9	TRBD1	NA	TRBJ1-1